This entry lists 4 T cell receptor beta chains sequenced from one sample in a study of T cells in Graves' hyperthyroidism and ophthalmopathy. TCR beta CDR3 sequences were amplified from RNA transcripts. In the first-round RT-PCR of the TCR CDR3, the HTBI primer set was used. TCRdb re-analysed the multiplex PCR reads in MiXCR, keeping a single row per CDR3 protein. The data hold about 560,000 distinct CDR3 sequences, with 40% to 55% observed a single time. Sequencing was carried out using peripheral blood or thyroid tissue (not recorded which). These receptors originate from a woman younger than 30 with Graves' hyperthyroidism.

On this clonotype itself: At one boundary the junction diverges from the germline segment, which might be a read error. The chain joins TRBV7-3 to TRBJ1-1; D uncertain. The CDR3 loop spans 16 amino acids. Germline V CDR1 and CDR2: SGHTA, FQGTGA. The CDR3 spells CASSRILPTFNTEAFF. DNA for the CDR3: TGCGCCAGCAGCCGGATCCTACCGACATTTAACACTGAAGCTTTCTTT.

This clonotype came up a few times. This chain links TRBV7-9 with TRBJ2-7; maybe TRBD1 (6 bases). Germline V gives CDR1 SEHNR, CDR2 FQNEAQ (reference sequence). V was cut by 5 bases and J by 2 bases, with 16 bases left in between. This CDR3 contains 15 residues. The CDR3 sequence is CASSQDRTVPYEQYF. The CDR3 nucleotides read TGTGCCAGCAGCCAAGATCGGACAGTACCCTACGAGCAGTACTTC.

The chain employs TRBV7-9 and TRBJ2-7; D tentatively reads TRBD1 or TRBD2 (5 bases each). Germline CDR1 SEHNR, CDR2 FQNEAQ (reference sequence). With 5 bases removed from V and 6 bases from J, the gap between germline ends came to 23 bases. This CDR3 spans 16 amino acids. The CDR3 DNA sequence: TGTGCCAGCAGCCCACCCGGTGGGGGATTTTCGGGCGAGCAGTACTTC. Translated: CASSPPGGGFSGEQYF.

The chain employs TRBV29-1 and TRBJ2-6; D remains unclear. The germline V and J ends were trimmed by 8 bases and 4 bases, with 9 bases remaining between them. CDR1 and CDR2 (germline): SQVTM, ANQGSEA. CDR3 length equals 12 residues. The CDR3: CSSPPGANVLTF. The CDR3 coding sequence is TGCAGCTCTCCCCCCGGGGCCAACGTCCTGACTTTC. The full variable domain, completed using reference TRBV29-1 and TRBJ2-6, is SAVISQKPSRDICQRGTSLTIQCQVDSQVTMMFWYRQQPGQSLTLIATANQGSEATYESGFVIDKFPISRPNLTFSTLTVSNMSPEDSSIYLCSSPPGANVLTFGAGSRLTVL.